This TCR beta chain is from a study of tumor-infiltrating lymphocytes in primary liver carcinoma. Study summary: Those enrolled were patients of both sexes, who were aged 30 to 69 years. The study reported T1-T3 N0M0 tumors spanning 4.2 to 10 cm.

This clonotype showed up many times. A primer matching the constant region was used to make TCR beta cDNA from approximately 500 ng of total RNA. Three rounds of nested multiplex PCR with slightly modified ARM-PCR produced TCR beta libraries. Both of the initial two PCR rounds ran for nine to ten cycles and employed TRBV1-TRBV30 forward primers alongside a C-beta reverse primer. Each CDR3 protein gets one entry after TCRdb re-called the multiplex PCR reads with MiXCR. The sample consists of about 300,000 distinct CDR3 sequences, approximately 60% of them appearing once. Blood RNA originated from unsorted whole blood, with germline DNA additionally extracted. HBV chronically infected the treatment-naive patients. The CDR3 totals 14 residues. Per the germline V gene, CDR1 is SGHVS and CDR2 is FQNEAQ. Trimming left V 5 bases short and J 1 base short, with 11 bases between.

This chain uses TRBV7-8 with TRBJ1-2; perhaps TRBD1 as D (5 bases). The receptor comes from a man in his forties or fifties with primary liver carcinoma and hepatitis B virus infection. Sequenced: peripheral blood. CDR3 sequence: CASSPGRDNYGYTF. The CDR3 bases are TGTGCCAGCAGCCCGGGACGGGATAACTATGGCTACACCTTC.